The T cell receptor beta chain under discussion was sequenced for a study of CD4 and CD8 cells across lung adenocarcinoma regions. This clonotype turned up a few times. TCRdb redid the calling of the PCR reads with MiXCR, one entry per CDR3 protein. The table lists fewer than 25,000 distinct CDR3 sequences, approximately 54% of them singletons. Donors had localized lung adenocarcinoma, a non-small cell lung cancer. The ends were cut back, 3 bases at V and 0 bases at J, with 10 bases in the middle. Looked up from germline, CDR1 is MDHEN and CDR2 is SYDVKM. The CDR3 extends over 15 amino acids. This chain connects TRBV28 to TRBJ2-3, with unresolved D. The sample comprised CD8+ T cells from the center of a lung tumor. The TCR sequence derives from a female donor with lung adenocarcinoma. The CD4 and CD8 labels of this study may be unreliable. DNA for the CDR3: TGTGCCAGCAGTTTCTCCGTTCCTAGCACAGATACGCAGTATTTT. Translation gives CASSFSVPSTDTQYF.